Each of the 18 T cell receptor beta chains below was sequenced from the same sample in a study of radiation and T cells in renal cell carcinoma. Time point indicated: blood 2 weeks post-SBRT. The treatment denotes: 15 Gy SBRT to primary tumor, nephrectomy 4 weeks later. The assay was immunoSEQ multiplex PCR, and TCRdb's table has in-frame clones only and misses some. The sample records 150,000 to 160,000 clones, 87% being singletons. The starting material was blood, obtained from a patient whose treatment included radiotherapy and nephrectomy. Receptors originate from a woman between 50 and 59 years old with renal cell carcinoma.

This chain joins TRBV6-5 and TRBJ1-1; D gene uncertain. The V gene's germline CDR1 is MNHEY and CDR2 SVGAGI. CDR3 length: 13 amino acids. V was clipped by 2 bases and J by 1 base, with 5 bases between them. The CDR3 DNA reads TGTGCCAGCAGTTACGTGGAGAACACTGAAGCTTTCTTT. Protein sequence: CASSYVENTEAFF.

This chain connects TRBV7-8 to TRBJ2-1; either TRBD1 or TRBD2 may supply D (6 bases each). V was pared by 1 base and J by 4 bases, with 11 bases between. Germline V lookup: CDR1 SGHVS, CDR2 FQNEAQ. The CDR3 spans 15 residues. The CDR3 nucleotides are TGTGCCAGCAGCTTAGAACAGGGAGGATACAATGAGCAGTTCTTC. It translates to CASSLEQGGYNEQFF.

The gene calls are TRBV7-8 and TRBJ1-3; TRBD1 matches 8 bases. The CDR3 covers 17 residues. Germline V lookup: CDR1 SGHVS, CDR2 FQNEAQ. J gave up 8 bases and V 1 base, and 13 bases lay outside the gene matches. CDR3 DNA: TGTGCCAGCAGCTTAGTGAGGACAGGGCTTCGTCGTGACACCATATATTTT. Its protein product is CASSLVRTGLRRDTIYF.

This sequence joins TRBV9 and TRBJ2-3; D unresolved. Germline assignment: CDR1 SGDLS and CDR2 YYNGEE. This CDR3 region has 13 residues. V lost 0 bases, J lost 3 bases, and 5 bases lay in between. The CDR3 DNA follows: TGTGCCAGCAGCGTAGTGATAACAGATACGCAGTATTTT. Protein: CASSVVITDTQYF.

J is TRBJ1-5 and V is TRBV5-6; D perhaps matches TRBD1 (5 bases). V shed 1 base and J shed 6 bases, with 11 bases lying between them. This CDR3 has 14 amino acids. Germline CDR1 is SGHDT and CDR2 is YYEEEE. This CDR3 is CASSLSRGGQPQHF. The CDR3 bases are TGTGCCAGCAGCTTGAGTAGGGGAGGTCAGCCCCAGCATTTT.

V and J are TRBV14 and TRBJ2-1; possibly TRBD1 for D (7 bases). The V end was cut by 3 bases, the J end by 6 bases, with 24 bases between. Germline V CDR1 and CDR2: SGHDN, FVKESK. CDR3 length: 18 residues. The CDR3 protein is CASSQRLFAGGRANEQFF. CDR3 bases: TGTGCCAGCAGCCAGAGACTCTTCGCAGGGGGGCGGGCCAATGAGCAGTTCTTC.

The chain couples TRBV18 to TRBJ1-1, with a weak D call TRBD1 (5 bases). V was clipped by 1 base and J by 1 base, with 13 bases between them. The CDR3 is 16 amino acids. CDR1 is KGHSH, CDR2 LQKENI, per germline. The CDR3 region is CASSPRTRGSNTEAFF. Here the CDR3 DNA reads TGTGCCAGCTCACCACGTACGCGGGGCTCGAACACTGAAGCTTTCTTT.

The chain is built from TRBV7-9 and TRBJ2-1; D is unresolved. The CDR3 consists of 16 residues. V was shortened by 5 bases and J by 4 bases, with 18 bases between the two germline ends. Germline CDR1 and CDR2: SEHNR and FQNEAQ (reference sequence). CDR3 in DNA: TGTGCCAGCAGCCCACGCCGAGAACTGGGGTACAATGAGCAGTTCTTC. Translated: CASSPRRELGYNEQFF.

Written as DNA, the CDR3 is TGTGCCAGCAGTTCACTAGCAAGCACAGATACGCAGTATTTT. Amino acid sequence: CASSSLASTDTQYF. The V gene is TRBV6-1, the J gene TRBJ2-3; TRBD2 might be the D (6 bases). This CDR3 is built from 14 residues. Germline-derived CDR1 and CDR2 are MNHNS and SASEGT. The V gene lost 5 bases and the J gene lost 0 bases, with 9 bases spanning the gap.

This clone was seen once. The chain links TRBV30 to TRBJ1-2, with 11 bases matching TRBD1. V was pared by 4 bases and J by 5 bases, with 12 bases of the junction left unmatched. The CDR3 length is 16 residues. Germline lookup yields CDR1 GTSNPN and CDR2 SVGIG (reference sequence). The CDR3 DNA reads TGTGCCTGGACCTCCCCTCGCCGGGACAGGGGGTATGGCTACACCTTC. It encodes CAWTSPRRDRGYGYTF.

This chain links TRBV5-1 with TRBJ2-1, with 13 bases lining up with TRBD2. The germline V gene has CDR1 SGHRS and CDR2 YFSETQ. The CDR3 covers 15 residues. Germline trimming cut 4 bases from V and 8 bases from J; bases unmatched to any gene: 6. CDR3 nucleotides: TGCGCCAGCAGCGCTACTAGCGGGGGGGGCTATGAGCAGTTCTTC. This encodes CASSATSGGGYEQFF.

The chain carries TRBV6-1 and TRBJ2-5; 8 nucleotides line up with TRBD1. From germline, CDR1 is MNHNS and CDR2 SASEGT. The CDR3 length is 13 residues. Trimming at V came to 8 bases and at J to 3 bases, leaving 5 bases not matched to a gene. In DNA, the CDR3 is TGTGCCAGCGGATACAGGGGGGAAGAGACCCAGTACTTC. Encoded protein: CASGYRGEETQYF.

The chain links TRBV19 to TRBJ1-2; 7 bases line up with TRBD1. The CDR3 extends over 16 amino acids. Germline loops: CDR1 LNHDA, CDR2 SQIVND (reference sequence). J lost 4 bases, V lost 5 bases, and 13 bases had no gene match. The CDR3: CASSPVDRAFSYGYTF. CDR3 bases: TGTGCCAGTAGTCCTGTTGACAGGGCCTTTTCCTATGGCTACACCTTC.

The chain joins TRBV5-4 to TRBJ1-5; D is unclear. The germline V and J ends were trimmed by 0 bases and 0 bases, with 1 base remaining between them. Per germline, CDR1 SGHNT and CDR2 YYREEE (reference sequence). This CDR3 is built from 13 residues. The CDR3 sequence is CASSLDSNQPQHF. CDR3 DNA sequence: TGTGCCAGCAGCTTGGATAGCAATCAGCCCCAGCATTTT.

This chain joins TRBV5-4 and TRBJ1-3; TRBD1 matches 7 bases. Germline V CDR1 and CDR2: SGHNT, YYREEE (reference sequence). V lost 4 bases, J lost 0 bases, and 4 bases stayed unmatched. The CDR3 consists of 15 residues. The CDR3 spells CASSGGTASGNTIYF. The CDR3 DNA is TGTGCCAGCAGCGGAGGGACAGCCTCTGGAAACACCATATATTTT.

This clone was seen only once. V gene TRBV6-1 combines with J gene TRBJ2-5, with unresolved D. The CDR3 loop spans 16 amino acids. Trimming cost V 0 bases and J 5 bases, with 16 bases left between them. Germline V gives CDR1 MNHNS, CDR2 SASEGT. CDR3 protein: CASSEALLERGETQYF. The CDR3 region has the DNA TGTGCCAGCAGTGAAGCGCTTCTGGAGCGTGGGGAGACCCAGTACTTC.

The gene calls are TRBV7-2 and TRBJ2-2; D is uncertain. Trimming took 0 bases from V and 6 from J, leaving 8 bases between them. Germline-derived CDR1 and CDR2 are SGHTA and FQGNSA. The CDR3 runs 14 residues. The CDR3 region has the DNA TGTGCCAGCAGCTTAGCAGGTATCGCCGGGGAGCTGTTTTTT. It is translated as CASSLAGIAGELFF.

This chain connects TRBV6-1 to TRBJ1-5, with no clear D. Germline assignment: CDR1 MNHNS and CDR2 SASEGT. With 7 bases removed from V and 1 base from J, the gap between germline ends came to 8 bases. The CDR3 spans 13 residues. The CDR3 coding sequence is TGTGCCAGCAATCCGCGGAGCAATCAGCCCCAGCATTTT. Protein product: CASNPRSNQPQHF.